The rows below give T cell receptor beta chains drawn from one sample of a study of T cell responses to AZD1222 COVID-19 vaccine. Clones were sequenced by immunoSEQ multiplex PCR, and TCRdb holds only the in-frame ones, with some missing. The data show 120,000 to 150,000 clones, 70% to 90% seen once. The sequences come from peripheral blood, collected on day 0 of AZD1222 vaccination. These receptors all stem from an adult in good health. CDR3s include the opening cysteine and the closing phenylalanine or tryptophan. D genes are given only for firm matches. A row's size may be missing; if present it is once, few, many or a size class.

cdr3_length	clone_size	j_call	d_call	v_call	cdr3_nt	cdr3_aa
20	.	TRBJ1-5	.	TRBV7-8	TGTGCCAGCAGCTTGATGACGGGGACGGTATCTTCTTATAGCAATCAGCCCCAGCATTTT	CASSLMTGTVSSYSNQPQHF
13	.	TRBJ2-2	.	TRBV9	TGTGCCAGCAGCGTAGGAGGGACCGGGGAGCTGTTTTTT	CASSVGGTGELFF
14	.	TRBJ1-5	TRBD1	TRBV2	TGTGCCAGCAGTGAGACAGGGACTTATCAGCCCCAGCATTTT	CASSETGTYQPQHF
14	.	TRBJ1-2	.	TRBV5-1	TGCGCCAGCAGCCCCTCTTCGGCTAACTATGGCTACACCTTC	CASSPSSANYGYTF
14	.	TRBJ2-1	.	TRBV20-1	TGCAGTGCTAGTACTCTACCGACCTACAATGAGCAGTTCTTC	CSASTLPTYNEQFF
14	.	TRBJ2-5	.	TRBV5-4	TGTGCCAGCAGCTCGAAGAACGACCAGAACCGGCCATACTTC	CASSSKNDQNRPYF
12	.	TRBJ1-2	.	TRBV29-1	TGCAGCGTTGAGGAGGTTAACTATGGCTACACCTTC	CSVEEVNYGYTF
16	.	TRBJ2-3	TRBD1	TRBV5-6	TGTGCCAGCAGCTTGGGAGGGGGCAGGAGCACAGATACGCAGTATTTT	CASSLGGGRSTDTQYF
13	.	TRBJ1-5	.	TRBV2	TGTGCCAGCAGTGGGTACAGGGATCAGCCCCAGCATTTT	CASSGYRDQPQHF
14	.	TRBJ1-5	.	TRBV19	TGTGCCAGTACCAACCTCGCCAGGAGGCAGCCCCAGCATTTT	CASTNLARRQPQHF
15	once	TRBJ1-2	TRBD1	TRBV9	TGTGCCAGCAGCGTTAACAGGGGAGAGGACTATGGCTACACCTTC	CASSVNRGEDYGYTF